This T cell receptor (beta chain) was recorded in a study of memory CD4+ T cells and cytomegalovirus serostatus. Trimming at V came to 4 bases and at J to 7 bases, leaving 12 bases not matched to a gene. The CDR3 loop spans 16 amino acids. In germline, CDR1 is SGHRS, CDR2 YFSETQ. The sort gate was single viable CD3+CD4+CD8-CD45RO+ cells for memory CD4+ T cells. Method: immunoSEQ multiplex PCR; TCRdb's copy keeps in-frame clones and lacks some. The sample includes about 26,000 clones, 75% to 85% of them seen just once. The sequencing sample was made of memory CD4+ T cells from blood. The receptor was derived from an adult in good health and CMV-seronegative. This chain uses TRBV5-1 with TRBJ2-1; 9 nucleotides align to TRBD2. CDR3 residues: CASSPSAGGPGNEQFF. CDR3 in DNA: TGCGCCAGCAGCCCCTCGGCGGGGGGGCCTGGGAATGAGCAGTTCTTC.